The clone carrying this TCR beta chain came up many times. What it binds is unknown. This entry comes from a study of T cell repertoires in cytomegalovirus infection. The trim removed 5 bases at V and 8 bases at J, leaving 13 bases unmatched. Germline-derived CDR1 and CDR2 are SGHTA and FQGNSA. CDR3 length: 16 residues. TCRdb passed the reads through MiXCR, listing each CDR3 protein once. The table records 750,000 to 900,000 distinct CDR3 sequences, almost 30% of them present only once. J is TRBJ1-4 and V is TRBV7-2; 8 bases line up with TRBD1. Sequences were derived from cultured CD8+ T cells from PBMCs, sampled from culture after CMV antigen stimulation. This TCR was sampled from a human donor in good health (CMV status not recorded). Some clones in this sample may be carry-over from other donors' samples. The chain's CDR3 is CASSPLSGGIREKLFF. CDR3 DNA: TGTGCCAGCAGCCCATTATCAGGGGGCATAAGAGAAAAACTGTTTTTT.